This T cell receptor beta chain is drawn from a study of T cell responses to AZD1222 COVID-19 vaccine (dated by TCRdb to 2020 to 2023). Looking at the study overall: Because spike-specific TCR depth and breadth did not differ between the two schedules, AZD1222 recipients who got a second dose at roughly 4 weeks were pooled with those who got a second dose at roughly 12 weeks. Trial participants were enrolled by age into 18-55, 56-69 and 70-plus year subgroups, with roughly 160, 29 and 62 TCR-sequenced participants respectively. TCR sequencing covered fewer than 250 trial participants: 200 to 220 given two doses of AZD1222 and 26 given two doses of MenACWY control vaccine.

The time point label on this specimen signifies: baseline before first vaccination. Vaccinee samples were obtained from the UK trials COV001 and COV002, which included a single-blind randomized controlled phase 2/3 trial of AZD1222 (ChAdOx1 nCoV-19) in healthy adults. For TCRbeta chain sequencing, PBMC samples from trial participants were taken at day 0 and at day 28 after the second dose. As for this clone: Its recognized antigen is unknown. No base quality values were provided; no much bigger clone lies one nucleotide off.

The investigation overall reported the following: Most participants were white British and females outnumbered males, and the authors suggested that clonal diversity may have been underestimated. Vaccine-associated CD4 TCRs spanned the whole spike protein, with dominant responses in regions 160-218 and 743-854. In the small 56-69-year group, the increase in depth fell short of significance, most likely because of low power. Because no day 14 peak-response samples were available, the repertoires could be characterized only after the peak T cell response. Conclusions about previously exposed vaccinees are limited because only six or seven AZD1222 recipients were SARS-CoV-2 seropositive at baseline. Spike-specific TCR breadth and depth rose significantly after two AZD1222 doses compared with day 0 and with MenACWY recipients. Reportedly, almost half of the unique spike-specific TCRs recognized epitopes lying outside the regions that are mutated in the B.1.351 and B.1.1.7 variants.

The CDR3 regions of human TCRbeta chains were subjected to immunosequencing. Per the original workflow: TCRs in the repertoires were compared against a reference library of SARS-CoV-2-specific TCRs that had been generated with the MIRA antigen-specificity platform. Breadth was defined as the fraction of unique TCRs that were SARS-CoV-2-associated, and depth was defined as the fraction of total T cells that were SARS-CoV-2-associated. Using the MIRA data, each spike-specific TCR was mapped to the spike region that the TCR reacts to and placed in a CD4 or CD8 class. Log10-transformed breadth and depth values were compared by one-way ANOVA with Sidak's multiple comparisons tests. Imported from immuneACCESS, the table was reduced by TCRdb to in-frame sequences with V and J called. These copies leave out some clones; in studies compared against another copy, an unresolved V gene accounts for under half, and the cause of the remainder is not known. V, J and clone size are taken as reported in that table, and D and trimming were inferred from the DNA itself. For this sample there are over 100,000 clones; roughly 90% appear just once. Of the sample, 3% to 4% falls within the top ten clones.

The clonotype was recovered from an adult in good health. This material consisted of peripheral blood, taken on day 0 of AZD1222 vaccination.

The CDR3 protein is CASSVQQGSNYGYTF. The DNA sequence follows: TGTGCCAGCAGCGTTCAACAGGGTTCTAACTATGGCTACACCTTC. The chain is made from TRBV9 and TRBJ1-2; TRBD1 might be the D gene, on 6 matching bases. The CDR3 covers 15 residues, taking in both the cysteine and the phenylalanine. Just the 45-base CDR3 DNA is kept, in frame starting at base 1. V and J lose 2 bases and 0 bases, and a span of 11 bases separates them. CDR1 and CDR2 are drawn from the germline V gene: SGDLS, YYNGEE.